This TCR beta chain came from a study of cytomegalovirus exposure and HLA in healthy donors. About the research overall: Among about 179 million T cells, an earlier analysis found about 100 million unique TCR beta sequences. Findings of the study overall: Analysis was carried out at a later point, and it linked a missense DCLRE1C variant to TCR beta V- and J-gene trimming. There was a cluster of highly shared sequence variants that was likely a sequencing artifact.

On this clone: Its target is not known.

Trimming took 0 bases from V and 5 from J; bases not matched to a gene: 8. Germline V gives CDR1 SGHRS, CDR2 YFSETQ. The CDR3 covers 15 residues. Both 60 Vbeta primers and 13 Jbeta primers went into the PCR. Produced via immunoSEQ multiplex PCR; TCRdb's table is partial and in-frame only. The table includes 100,000 to 150,000 clones, over 9.5% detected once. Sequences were obtained from PBMCs. The clonotype was recovered from a woman under 30 in good health and CMV-seropositive. The chain links TRBV5-1 to TRBJ2-7; 7 bases map to TRBD1. CDR3 sequence: CASSLAGQAPDEQYF. In DNA, the CDR3 is TGCGCCAGCAGCTTGGCAGGACAGGCGCCGGACGAGCAGTACTTC.